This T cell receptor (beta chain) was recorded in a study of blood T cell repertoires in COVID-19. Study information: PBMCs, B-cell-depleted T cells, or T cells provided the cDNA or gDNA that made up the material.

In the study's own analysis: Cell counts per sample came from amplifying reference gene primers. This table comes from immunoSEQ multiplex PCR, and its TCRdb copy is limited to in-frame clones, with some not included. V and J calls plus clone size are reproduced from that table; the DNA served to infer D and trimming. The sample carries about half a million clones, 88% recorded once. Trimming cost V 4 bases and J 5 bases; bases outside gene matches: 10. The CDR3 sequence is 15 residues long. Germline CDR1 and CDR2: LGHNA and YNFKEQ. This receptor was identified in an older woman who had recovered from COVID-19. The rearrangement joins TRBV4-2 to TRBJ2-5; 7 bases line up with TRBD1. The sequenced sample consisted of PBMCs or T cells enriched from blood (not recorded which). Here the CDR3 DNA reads TGTGCCAGCAGCCCAGACAGGGCTCCGGTGGAGACCCAGTACTTC. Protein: CASSPDRAPVETQYF.